One sample yielded the 14 T cell receptor beta chains listed below, sequenced in a study of T cell changes during pregnancy in multiple sclerosis. Sequencing used immunoSEQ multiplex PCR; TCRdb keeps in-frame clones, though not all of them. The table shows around 37,000 clones, with 91% occurring only once. The sequences come from CD8+ T cells from peripheral blood mononuclear cells, collected in the second trimester of pregnancy. These receptors were collected from a female donor with multiple sclerosis, enrolled in a pregnancy study.

The CDR3 DNA is TGCGCCAGCAGCCAAGACGGAGCCGAGCAGTACTTC. It yields the protein CASSQDGAEQYF. The V call is TRBV4-3, the J call TRBJ2-7; D remains unclear. This CDR3 comprises 12 residues. Germline V gene sequence: CDR1 LGHNA, CDR2 YSLEER. V was pared by 0 bases and J by 6 bases, with 6 bases between.

The genes are TRBV6-5 and TRBJ2-3; 7 nucleotides agree with TRBD2. The CDR3 covers 15 residues. Germline V gene lookup returns CDR1 MNHEY and CDR2 SVGAGI. V lost 4 bases, J lost 2 bases, and 6 bases stayed unmatched. DNA of the CDR3: TGTGCCAGCAGTTTCACGGGGGGAAACACAGATACGCAGTATTTT. Translating gives CASSFTGGNTDTQYF.

This rearrangement joins TRBV4-1 to TRBJ2-3; TRBD2 aligns across 10 bases. The CDR3 totals 21 residues. CDR1 and CDR2 (germline): MGHRA, YSYEKL. Trimming took 0 bases from V and 2 from J; bases not matched to a gene: 17. The CDR3 region is CASSQDLLAGDRTRDTDTQYF. In DNA form, the CDR3 reads TGCGCCAGCAGCCAAGACCTTCTAGCGGGGGATCGTACTAGGGACACAGATACGCAGTATTTT.

The chain combines TRBV6-4 with TRBJ2-1; 12 positions match TRBD2. This CDR3 has 14 amino acids. CDR1 and CDR2 from the germline V gene are MRHNA and SNTAGT. Trimming removed 6 bases from V and 9 bases from J; junction bases left unmatched: 6. CDR3 nucleotide sequence: TGTGCCAGCAGACGACTAGCGGGGGCTCCTGAGCAGTTCTTC. Amino acid sequence: CASRRLAGAPEQFF.

CDR3 nucleotides: TGCAGTGCACGGCAGGATGGCTACACCTTC. This translates into CSARQDGYTF. This chain uses TRBV20-1 with TRBJ1-2; D unclear. Between the trimmed V and J ends, which lost 6 bases and 6 bases, there was a span of 8 bases. This CDR3 spans 10 amino acids. Germline loops: CDR1 DFQATT, CDR2 SNEGSKA (reference sequence).

V usage is TRBV5-6 and J usage is TRBJ2-3, with TRBD2 as a possible D gene (5 bases). The ends were cut back, 2 bases at V and 4 bases at J, with 17 bases in the middle. Germline values: CDR1 SGHDT, CDR2 YYEEEE. The CDR3 contains 16 residues. The CDR3 sequence is CASSFEAEVTADTQYF. Written as DNA, the CDR3 is TGTGCCAGCAGCTTCGAAGCGGAGGTAACGGCAGATACGCAGTATTTT.

The gene calls are TRBV27 and TRBJ2-7, with 9 nucleotides matching TRBD1. The CDR3 is made up of 15 amino acids. Germline lookup yields CDR1 MNHEY and CDR2 SMNVEV (reference sequence). The J segment lost 3 bases and the V segment lost 2 bases, leaving 5 bases of the junction unmatched. The CDR3 sequence: CASSLGGTGFYEQYF. Here the CDR3 DNA reads TGTGCCAGCAGTTTAGGCGGGACAGGGTTCTACGAGCAGTACTTC.

This chain links TRBV27 with TRBJ2-7; D not resolved. Deletions cut 0 bases from V and 2 bases from J, with 5 bases between. CDR1 and CDR2 (germline): MNHEY, SMNVEV (reference sequence). The CDR3 has 13 residues. The CDR3 protein is CASSLSVAYEQYF. As DNA, the CDR3 is TGTGCCAGCAGTTTATCGGTAGCCTACGAGCAGTACTTC.

The V and J genes are TRBV7-9 and TRBJ2-2; 10 nucleotides agree with TRBD1. Trimming removed 6 bases from V and 0 bases from J; junction bases left unmatched: 7. In germline, CDR1 is SEHNR, CDR2 FQNEAQ (reference sequence). This CDR3 contains 17 residues. The CDR3 reads CASRMTGGVPNTGELFF. The DNA of the CDR3 is TGTGCCAGCAGGATGACAGGGGGCGTTCCGAACACCGGGGAGCTGTTTTTT. The whole variable domain, filled in from reference TRBV7-9 and TRBJ2-2, reads DTGVSQNPRHKITKRGQNVTFRCDPISEHNRLYWYRQTLGQGPEFLTYFQNEAQLEKSRLLSDRFSAERPKGSFSTLEIQRTEQGDSAMYLCASRMTGGVPNTGELFFGEGSRLTVL.

This clone was seen just once. The V gene is TRBV6-5, the J gene TRBJ2-7; TRBD1 matches at 7 bases. Germline V gene lookup returns CDR1 MNHEY and CDR2 SVGAGI. The CDR3 contains 16 residues. The V and J ends lost 0 bases and 6 bases, in that order; junction bases with no gene match: 11. CDR3 loop: CASSYSALPTGSEQYF. In nucleotides, the CDR3 is TGTGCCAGCAGTTACTCGGCCCTCCCGACAGGGTCCGAGCAGTACTTC.

The chain has TRBV9 and TRBJ2-1, with 8 bases lining up with TRBD2. Trimming removed 7 bases from V and 0 bases from J; junction bases left unmatched: 12. The germline gives CDR1 SGDLS, CDR2 YYNGEE. This CDR3 spans 17 amino acids. CDR3 nucleotides: TGTGCCAGCGGCCAAAAACGCGGGGGGAGCTCCTACAATGAGCAGTTCTTC. As protein: CASGQKRGGSSYNEQFF.

As DNA, the CDR3 is TGCAGCGTTGTCCTAGGGACTAGCGGGAGAACCCACGAGCAGTACTTC. The encoded protein is CSVVLGTSGRTHEQYF. The chain links TRBV29-1 to TRBJ2-7; 14 nucleotides line up with TRBD2. The germline V gene encodes CDR1 SQVTM and CDR2 ANQGSEA. With 4 bases clipped from V and 5 bases from J, the junction kept 10 bases outside the gene matches. The CDR3 runs 16 residues.

This chain joins TRBV5-1 and TRBJ1-4; 9 bases fit TRBD1. Germline V gene data show CDR1 as SGHRS and CDR2 as YFSETQ. The CDR3 is made up of 13 amino acids. V dropped 5 bases and J dropped 6; count of bases not matched to a gene: 2. CDR3 region: CASRGTGHEKLFF. In nucleotides, the CDR3 is TGCGCCAGCAGAGGGACAGGGCATGAAAAACTGTTTTTT.

The chain recombines TRBV19 with TRBJ2-3, with 7 bases identical to TRBD1. The junction had 6 bases not matched to a gene; V was cut back by 6 bases and J by 0 bases. The CDR3 has 15 residues. Germline V CDR1 and CDR2: LNHDA, SQIVND (reference sequence). In DNA form, the CDR3 reads TGTGCCAGTAGAGGGACAGCTATTAGCACAGATACGCAGTATTTT. This sequence encodes CASRGTAISTDTQYF.